This T cell receptor beta chain emerged from a study of shared T cell receptors in the human thymus. This clone was observed once. The data were produced by immunoSEQ multiplex PCR, yet TCRdb's version contains in-frame clones alone and is incomplete. The data contain hundreds of thousands of clones, approximately 89% of them singletons. Trimming cost V 3 bases and J 5 bases; bases outside gene matches: 2. Germline CDR1 and CDR2: WNHNN and SYGVQD (reference sequence). This CDR3 region has 13 residues. These data were also filed under a second study, of human thymus T cells. That report notes: Having surgery to correct congenital heart defects, healthy Finnish infants acted as the donors. Thymic TCR repertoires of unrelated people reportedly overlapped highly.

The sequencing sample was made of thymocytes. V usage is TRBV10-1 and J usage is TRBJ1-1; 8 positions agree with TRBD1. The TCR was taken from a boy younger than two with a congenital heart defect. The CDR3 region is CASSERQGTEAFF. As DNA, the CDR3 is TGCGCCAGCAGTGAACGACAGGGGACTGAAGCTTTCTTT.